A single sample is the source of the 26 T cell receptor beta chains below, sequenced in a study of blood T cell repertoires in COVID-19. Using immunoSEQ multiplex PCR, the repertoire was profiled, and TCRdb retains in-frame clones only, with some absent. In the table there are approximately 210,000 clones, around four fifths of which are singletons. Sequencing was carried out using peripheral blood. These receptors originate from a man aged 45 to 65 with active or convalescent COVID-19.

V and J are TRBV11-2 and TRBJ1-5, with 8 bases matching TRBD1. Germline V gene data show CDR1 as SGHAT and CDR2 as FQNNGV. The trim removed 5 bases at V and 3 bases at J, leaving 3 bases unmatched. CDR3 length equals 14 residues. The CDR3 region is CASSLDRVNQPQHF. The CDR3 bases are TGTGCCAGCAGCCTGGACAGGGTCAATCAGCCCCAGCATTTT. The full variable domain, completed using reference TRBV11-2 and TRBJ1-5, is EAGVAQSPRYKIIEKRQSVAFWCNPISGHATLYWYQQILGQGPKLLIQFQNNGVVDDSQLPKDRFSAERLKGVDSTLKIQPAKLEDSAVYLCASSLDRVNQPQHFGDGTRLSIL.

This chain connects TRBV7-2 to TRBJ2-3; a weak D match, TRBD2 (7 bases). V was cut by 0 bases and J by 4 bases, with 11 bases left in between. The CDR3 consists of 15 residues. In germline, CDR1 is SGHTA, CDR2 FQGNSA. CDR3 residues: CASSLAGGPSDTQYF. Here the CDR3 DNA reads TGTGCCAGCAGCTTAGCGGGGGGGCCGTCAGATACGCAGTATTTT.

The table lists this clone with a count of one. This sequence joins TRBV7-2 and TRBJ1-2; the D is unclear. Germline CDR1 SGHTA, CDR2 FQGNSA. This CDR3 is 14 amino acids long. V lost 6 bases, J lost 0 bases, and 11 bases lay in between. DNA for the CDR3: TGTGCCAGCAGGACCCGAGGAGCTAACTATGGCTACACCTTC. Translation gives CASRTRGANYGYTF.

This clone was observed once. This chain connects TRBV3-1 (or the pseudogene TRBV3-2) to TRBJ1-1, with TRBD1 as a possible D gene (6 bases). The CDR3 has 12 amino acids. With 6 bases removed from V and 7 bases from J, the gap between germline ends came to 12 bases. CDR1 is LGHDT and CDR2 is YNNKEL in the germline V gene (reference sequence). DNA for the CDR3: TGTGCCAGCAGTTTCTCCAGGGGTGAAGCTTTCTTT. This codes for CASSFSRGEAFF.

V and J are TRBV6-2 or TRBV6-3 and TRBJ2-5, with D possibly being TRBD2 (6 bases). The germline V gene encodes CDR1 MNHEY and CDR2 SVGEGT. The germline V and J ends were trimmed by 2 bases and 5 bases, with 24 bases remaining between them. The CDR3 is 18 amino acids. The CDR3 sequence is CASSYTGYGGVVRETQYF. DNA for the CDR3: TGTGCCAGCAGTTACACGGGTTACGGGGGAGTTGTCAGGGAGACCCAGTACTTC.

The chain joins TRBV13 to TRBJ2-7, with D perhaps matching TRBD1 (5 bases). The CDR3 runs 13 residues. Trimming removed 5 bases at V and 5 bases at J, with 13 bases between. CDR1 PRHDT and CDR2 FYEKMQ come from the germline V gene (reference sequence). CDR3 amino acids: CASSTRVQDEQYF. Written as DNA, the CDR3 is TGTGCCAGCAGCACCAGGGTCCAGGACGAGCAGTACTTC.

The chain carries TRBV7-2 and TRBJ2-1; D possibly corresponds to TRBD1 (5 bases). The germline CDR1 and CDR2 sequences are SGHTA and FQGNSA. The CDR3 length is 12 residues. V was clipped by 1 base and J by 15 bases, with 13 bases between them. CDR3 sequence: CASSLGQPYGFF. CDR3 coding DNA: TGTGCCAGCAGCTTAGGACAGCCTTACGGGTTCTTC.

The V call is TRBV2, the J call TRBJ1-2; TRBD1 matches at 8 bases. Germline CDR1 and CDR2: SNHLY and FYNNEI. Germline trimming cut 6 bases from V and 3 bases from J; bases unmatched to any gene: 6. The CDR3 is made up of 14 amino acids. Written as DNA, the CDR3 is TGTGCCAGCAGACTCCGGGACAGGCACTATGGCTACACCTTC. It is translated as CASRLRDRHYGYTF.

This chain connects TRBV7-2 to TRBJ2-3, with 12 bases aligning to TRBD2. Germline CDR1 SGHTA, CDR2 FQGNSA. The CDR3 runs to 19 residues. V shed 1 base, J shed 5 bases, and the junction held 13 bases outside the gene matches. The DNA for the CDR3 is TGTGCCAGCAGCTTAGGAGGGGCTAGCGGGAGGGCCCGGGGAGATACGCAGTATTTT. Its protein is CASSLGGASGRARGDTQYF.

CDR3 loop: CASSLGSGSADTQYF. As DNA, the CDR3 is TGTGCCAGCAGCTTAGGGAGCGGGAGTGCAGATACGCAGTATTTT. The V call is TRBV7-9, the J call TRBJ2-3; 8 nucleotides line up with TRBD2. Germline values: CDR1 SEHNR, CDR2 FQNEAQ (reference sequence). CDR3 length: 15 amino acids. J lost 4 bases, V lost 1 base, and 4 bases had no gene match.

This chain joins TRBV6-4 and TRBJ2-3, with D perhaps matching TRBD1 (5 bases). V lost 4 bases to trimming and J lost 2 bases, with 13 bases between them. The germline V gene encodes CDR1 MRHNA and CDR2 SNTAGT. CDR3 length: 15 amino acids. CDR3 in DNA: TGTGCCAGCAGTGTAAGTGGACAAAACACAGATACGCAGTATTTT. Its protein is CASSVSGQNTDTQYF.

This clone was observed a single time. The J gene is TRBJ2-5, the V gene TRBV3-1 (or the pseudogene TRBV3-2); no firm D call. Between the trimmed V and J ends, which lost 7 bases and 0 bases, there was a span of 12 bases. The germline V gene has CDR1 LGHDT and CDR2 YNNKEL (reference sequence). The CDR3 is made up of 14 amino acids. CDR3 region: CASTANTYQETQYF. DNA of the CDR3: TGTGCCAGCACCGCAAACACATACCAAGAGACCCAGTACTTC.

V and J are TRBV29-1 and TRBJ1-2; D not resolved. This CDR3 is 12 amino acids long. Trimming cost V 1 base and J 8 bases, with 11 bases left between them. The germline CDR1 and CDR2 sequences are SQVTM and ANQGSEA. In DNA form, the CDR3 reads TGCAGCGTTGAAGGAGGAGGCTGGGGCTACACCTTC. This gives the protein CSVEGGGWGYTF. The full variable domain, in which reference TRBV29-1 and TRBJ1-2 provide the parts outside the CDR3, is SAVISQKPSRDICQRGTSLTIQCQVDSQVTMMFWYRQQPGQSLTLIATANQGSEATYESGFVIDKFPISRPNLTFSTLTVSNMSPEDSSIYLCSVEGGGWGYTFGSGTRLTVV.

The genes are TRBV5-1 and TRBJ2-7, with 8 bases fitting TRBD2. Per germline, CDR1 SGHRS and CDR2 YFSETQ. Trimming removed 4 bases from V and 2 bases from J; junction bases left unmatched: 5. This CDR3 comprises 14 residues. CDR3 loop: CASSPAGGTYEQYF. CDR3 bases: TGCGCCAGCAGCCCGGCGGGGGGTACCTACGAGCAGTACTTC.

J is TRBJ1-4 and V is TRBV5-6; 7 bases fit TRBD1. This CDR3 has 15 residues. CDR1 and CDR2 (germline): SGHDT, YYEEEE. With V trimmed by 4 bases and J by 5 bases, 8 bases remained unmatched. The CDR3 DNA sequence: TGTGCCAGCAGCCCTTCCGGGACAGAGAATGAAAAACTGTTTTTT. Protein sequence: CASSPSGTENEKLFF.

The chain employs TRBV10-3 and TRBJ2-2; 9 positions agree with TRBD1. This CDR3 region has 17 residues. Trimming cost V 5 bases and J 4 bases; bases outside gene matches: 11. CDR1 and CDR2 from the germline V gene are ENHRY and SYGVKD. The CDR3 nucleotides read TGTGCCATCAGTAACTCGCCGGGACAGGGTCCCACCGGGGAGCTGTTTTTT. Its protein is CAISNSPGQGPTGELFF.

This clone was picked up a small number of times. The V call is TRBV7-2, the J call TRBJ1-2; 8 bases align to TRBD1. The length of the CDR3 is 13 residues. CDR1 is SGHTA, CDR2 FQGNSA, per germline. The J segment lost 8 bases and the V segment lost 3 bases, leaving 5 bases of the junction unmatched. The CDR3 DNA sequence: TGTGCCAGCAGCTTTGGACAGGGTGGAGGCTACACCTTC. It codes for CASSFGQGGGYTF.

The CDR3 nucleotides are TGTGCCAGCAGTTCGCGAGCGGGAGGGGCAAATGAGCAGTTCTTC. Protein product: CASSSRAGGANEQFF. The chain carries TRBV6-5 and TRBJ2-1; 10 bases agree with TRBD2. V dropped 4 bases and J dropped 7; count of bases not matched to a gene: 7. This CDR3 is 15 amino acids long. Looked up from germline, CDR1 is MNHEY and CDR2 is SVGAGI.

This rearrangement joins TRBV28 to TRBJ2-1, with 12 bases that match TRBD2. This CDR3 has 14 residues. J lost 9 bases, V lost 7 bases, and 7 bases had no gene match. Germline lookup yields CDR1 MDHEN and CDR2 SYDVKM. The CDR3 reads CASTRLAGAGEQFF. CDR3 in DNA: TGTGCCAGCACGCGACTAGCGGGAGCGGGTGAGCAGTTCTTC.

This clone was observed a handful of times. This chain uses TRBV4-1 with TRBJ1-1; possibly TRBD1 for D (6 bases). The V and J ends lost 2 bases and 5 bases respectively, with 15 bases between them. Germline lookup yields CDR1 MGHRA and CDR2 YSYEKL. This CDR3 has 15 residues. The CDR3 nucleotides are TGCGCCAGCAGCCAAACCAGGGGCGGGAGAACTGAAGCTTTCTTT. It codes for CASSQTRGGRTEAFF.

This clone was detected once. The J gene is TRBJ1-1, the V gene TRBV5-6; D might be TRBD1 (6 bases). The CDR3 runs 13 residues. Trimming removed 4 bases at V and 3 bases at J, with 10 bases between. The germline V gene has CDR1 SGHDT and CDR2 YYEEEE. The CDR3 DNA reads as TGTGCCAGCAGCGCCAAGGGGGACACTGAAGCTTTCTTT. Amino acid sequence: CASSAKGDTEAFF.

The gene calls are TRBV13 and TRBJ2-1; 7 bases are a match to TRBD1. This CDR3 is built from 17 residues. With 5 bases clipped from V and 1 base from J, the junction kept 11 bases outside the gene matches. CDR1 and CDR2 from the germline V gene are PRHDT and FYEKMQ (reference sequence). The CDR3 loop reads CASSPQPDRDSYNEQFF. CDR3 coding DNA: TGTGCCAGCAGCCCTCAGCCCGACAGGGATTCCTACAATGAGCAGTTCTTC.

This chain uses TRBV12-5 with TRBJ2-7, with a weak D call TRBD1 (6 bases). From germline, CDR1 is LGHNT and CDR2 FRNRAP. Trimming pared 7 bases from V and 0 bases from J, leaving 16 bases between. The CDR3 is 15 residues long. CDR3 in amino acids: CASAWGHRVSYEQYF. Written as DNA, the CDR3 is TGTGCTAGTGCCTGGGGACACCGGGTCTCCTACGAGCAGTACTTC.

This clone was seen more than once but under ten times. J is TRBJ2-1 and V is TRBV2; 11 nucleotides align to TRBD1. The V gene end was trimmed by 8 bases and the J gene end by 9 bases; junction bases not matched to a gene: 9. CDR1 SNHLY and CDR2 FYNNEI come from the germline V gene. The CDR3 extends over 14 amino acids. The CDR3 here is CASGADRGLGEQFF. CDR3 DNA sequence: TGTGCCAGCGGGGCGGACAGGGGGCTTGGTGAGCAGTTCTTC.

The chain recombines TRBV5-1 with TRBJ2-3, with TRBD1 matching over 10 bases. With 5 bases clipped from V and 6 bases from J, the junction kept 6 bases outside the gene matches. From germline, CDR1 is SGHRS and CDR2 YFSETQ. The CDR3 is made up of 14 amino acids. CDR3 in DNA: TGCGCCAGCAGGAGGGACAGGGGATCGGATACGCAGTATTTT. This translates into CASRRDRGSDTQYF.

The chain has TRBV4-3 and TRBJ1-2; 7 bases match TRBD1. Per germline, CDR1 LGHNA and CDR2 YSLEER. CDR3 length: 13 residues. V gave up 0 bases and J gave up 8 bases; unmatched junction bases: 3. The DNA of the CDR3 is TGCGCCAGCAGCCAAGATCAGGGGGTCGGCTACACCTTC. This sequence encodes CASSQDQGVGYTF.